Described below is a single T cell receptor beta chain sequence and its context. The junction differs from germline at one of its ends, possibly a read error. PCR primers comprised 60 Vbeta and 13 Jbeta primers. Libraries were prepared by immunoSEQ multiplex PCR; TCRdb keeps only in-frame clonotypes and omits some of them. Found here are about 150,000 clones, 70% to 80% of them singletons; the top ten hold approximately 2.1%. The CDR3 has 12 residues. Germline assignment: CDR1 SGHNT and CDR2 YYREEE (reference sequence). This sample was included in a study of cytomegalovirus exposure and HLA in healthy donors.

The chain couples TRBV5-4 to TRBJ2-7; tentatively, D is TRBD1 (6 bases). The sample comprised PBMCs. This sequence originates from a man aged 25-45 years in good health and CMV-seronegative. The chain's CDR3 is CASSLRGGEQSF. In nucleotides, the CDR3 is TGTGCCAGCAGCTTGCGTGGGGGCGAGCAGTCCTTC.